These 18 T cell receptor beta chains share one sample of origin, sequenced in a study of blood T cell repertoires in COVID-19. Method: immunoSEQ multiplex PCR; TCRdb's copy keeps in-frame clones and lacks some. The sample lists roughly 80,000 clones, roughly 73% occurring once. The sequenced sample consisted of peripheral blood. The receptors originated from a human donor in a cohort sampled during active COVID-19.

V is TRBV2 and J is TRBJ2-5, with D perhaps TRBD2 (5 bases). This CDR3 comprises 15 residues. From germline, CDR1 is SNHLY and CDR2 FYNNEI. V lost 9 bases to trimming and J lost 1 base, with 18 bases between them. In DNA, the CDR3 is TGTGCCAGGGCGGGCGGGCGCAATTCCCAAGAGACCCAGTACTTC. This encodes CARAGGRNSQETQYF. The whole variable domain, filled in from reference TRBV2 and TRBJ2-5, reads EPEVTQTPSHQVTQMGQEVILRCVPISNHLYFYWYRQILGQKVEFLVSFYNNEISEKSEIFDDQFSVERPDGSNFTLKIRSTKLEDSAMYFCARAGGRNSQETQYFGPGTRLLVL.

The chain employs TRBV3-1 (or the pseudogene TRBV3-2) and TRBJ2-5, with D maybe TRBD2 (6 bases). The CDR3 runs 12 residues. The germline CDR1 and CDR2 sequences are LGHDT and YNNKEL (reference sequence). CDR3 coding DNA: TGTGGTAGCGGTAACGTCGGGGAGACCCAGTACTTC. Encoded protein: CGSGNVGETQYF.

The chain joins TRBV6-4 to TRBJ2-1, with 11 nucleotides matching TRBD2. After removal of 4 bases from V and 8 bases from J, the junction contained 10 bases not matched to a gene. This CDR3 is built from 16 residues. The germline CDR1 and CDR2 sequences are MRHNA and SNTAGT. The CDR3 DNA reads TGTGCCAGCAGTGCCGATAGCGGGGGGGCCCCATATGAGCAGTTCTTC. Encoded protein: CASSADSGGAPYEQFF.

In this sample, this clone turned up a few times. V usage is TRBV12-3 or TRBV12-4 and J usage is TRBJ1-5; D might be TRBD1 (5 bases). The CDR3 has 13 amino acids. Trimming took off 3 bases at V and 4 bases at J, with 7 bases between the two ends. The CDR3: CASSFGTNQPQHF. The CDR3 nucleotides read TGTGCCAGCAGTTTCGGGACTAATCAGCCCCAGCATTTT.

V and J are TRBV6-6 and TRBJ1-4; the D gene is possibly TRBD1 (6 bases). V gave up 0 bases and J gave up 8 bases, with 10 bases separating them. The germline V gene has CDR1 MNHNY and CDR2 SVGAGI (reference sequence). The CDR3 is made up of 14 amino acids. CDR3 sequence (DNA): TGTGCCAGCAGTTACTCAGGGGGTTGGGAAAAACTGTTTTTT. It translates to CASSYSGGWEKLFF.

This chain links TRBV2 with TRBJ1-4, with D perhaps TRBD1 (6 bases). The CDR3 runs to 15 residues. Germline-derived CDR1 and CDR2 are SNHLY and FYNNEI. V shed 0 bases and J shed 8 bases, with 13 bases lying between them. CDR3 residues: CASSEAQTGREKLFF. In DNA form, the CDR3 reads TGTGCCAGCAGTGAAGCGCAGACAGGCCGGGAAAAACTGTTTTTT.

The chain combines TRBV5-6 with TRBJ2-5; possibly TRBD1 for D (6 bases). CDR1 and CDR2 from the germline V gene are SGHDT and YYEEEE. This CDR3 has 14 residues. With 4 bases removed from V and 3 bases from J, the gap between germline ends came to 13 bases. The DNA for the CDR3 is TGTGCCAGCAGCCCGGACGCAGGGGAAGAGACCCAGTACTTC. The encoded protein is CASSPDAGEETQYF.

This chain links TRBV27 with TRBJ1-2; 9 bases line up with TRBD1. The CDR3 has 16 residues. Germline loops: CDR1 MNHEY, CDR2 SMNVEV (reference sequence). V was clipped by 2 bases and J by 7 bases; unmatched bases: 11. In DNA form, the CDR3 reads TGTGCCAGCAGTTTAACTGCCGGGACAGGGATCAGTGGCTACACCTTC. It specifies CASSLTAGTGISGYTF.

As DNA, the CDR3 is TGTGCCAGCAGTGACGACAGGGATTCACCCCTCCACTTT. Encoded protein: CASSDDRDSPLHF. This chain uses TRBV6-1 with TRBJ1-6, with TRBD1 matching over 7 bases. This CDR3 has 13 residues. Germline V gene data show CDR1 as MNHNS and CDR2 as SASEGT. V was pared by 3 bases and J by 8 bases, with 1 base of the junction left unmatched.

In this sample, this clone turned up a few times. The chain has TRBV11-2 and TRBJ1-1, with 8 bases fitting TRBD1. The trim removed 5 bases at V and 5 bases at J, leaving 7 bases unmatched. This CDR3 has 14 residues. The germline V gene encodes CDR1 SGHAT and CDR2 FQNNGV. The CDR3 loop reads CASSPRQGKTEAFF. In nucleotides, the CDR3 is TGTGCCAGCAGCCCCCGACAGGGGAAGACTGAAGCTTTCTTT.

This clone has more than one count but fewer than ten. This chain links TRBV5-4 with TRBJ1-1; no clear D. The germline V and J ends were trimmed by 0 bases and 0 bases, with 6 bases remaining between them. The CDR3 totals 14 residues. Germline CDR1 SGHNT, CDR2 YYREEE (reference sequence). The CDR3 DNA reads TGTGCCAGCAGCTTGGGAGGGATGAACACTGAAGCTTTCTTT. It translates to CASSLGGMNTEAFF.

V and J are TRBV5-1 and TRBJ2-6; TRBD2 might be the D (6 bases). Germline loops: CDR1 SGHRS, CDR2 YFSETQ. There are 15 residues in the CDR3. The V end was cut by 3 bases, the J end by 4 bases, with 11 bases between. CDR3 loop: CASSSLGSGANVLTF. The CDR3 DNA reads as TGCGCCAGCAGCTCACTCGGGAGCGGGGCCAACGTCCTGACTTTC.

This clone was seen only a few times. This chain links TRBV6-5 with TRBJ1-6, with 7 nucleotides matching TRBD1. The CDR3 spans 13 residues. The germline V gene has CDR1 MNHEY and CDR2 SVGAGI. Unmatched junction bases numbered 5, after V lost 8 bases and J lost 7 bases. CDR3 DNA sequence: TGTGCCAGCTACAGGGGTTCGAATTCACCCCTCCACTTT. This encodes CASYRGSNSPLHF.

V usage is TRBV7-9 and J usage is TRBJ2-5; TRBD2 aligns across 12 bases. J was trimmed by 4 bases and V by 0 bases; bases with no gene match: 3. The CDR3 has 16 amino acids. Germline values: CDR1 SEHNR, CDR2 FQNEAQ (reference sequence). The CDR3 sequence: CASSLAGLAGLETQYF. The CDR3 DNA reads TGTGCCAGCAGCTTAGCTGGACTAGCGGGGCTAGAGACCCAGTACTTC.

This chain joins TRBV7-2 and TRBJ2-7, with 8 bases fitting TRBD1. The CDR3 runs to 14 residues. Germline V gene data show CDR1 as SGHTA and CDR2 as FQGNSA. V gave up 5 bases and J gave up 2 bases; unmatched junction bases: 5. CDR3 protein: CASSPWTGPYEQYF. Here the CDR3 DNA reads TGTGCCAGCAGCCCCTGGACAGGGCCCTACGAGCAGTACTTC.

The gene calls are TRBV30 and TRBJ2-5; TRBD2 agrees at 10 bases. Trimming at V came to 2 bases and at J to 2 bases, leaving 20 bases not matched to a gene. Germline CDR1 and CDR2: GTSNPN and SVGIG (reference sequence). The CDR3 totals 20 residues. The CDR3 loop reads CAWSPLVAGGPGDFQETQYF. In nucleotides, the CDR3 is TGTGCCTGGAGTCCCCTCGTAGCGGGGGGTCCGGGGGATTTTCAAGAGACCCAGTACTTC.

CDR3: CASTLGQPNTEAFF. The DNA for the CDR3 is TGTGCCAGCACCCTGGGACAGCCGAACACTGAAGCTTTCTTT. V and J are TRBV5-4 and TRBJ1-1; TRBD1 agrees at 7 bases. Germline V gives CDR1 SGHNT, CDR2 YYREEE (reference sequence). Losses at the gene ends were 6 bases for V and 1 base for J; bases not matched to a gene: 6. The CDR3 has 14 amino acids.

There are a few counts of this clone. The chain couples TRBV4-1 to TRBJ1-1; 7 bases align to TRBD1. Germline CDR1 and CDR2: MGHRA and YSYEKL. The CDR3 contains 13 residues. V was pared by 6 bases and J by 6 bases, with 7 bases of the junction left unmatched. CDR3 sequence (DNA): TGCGCCAGCAGAGACAGGGCGGTCTCTGAAGCTTTCTTT. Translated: CASRDRAVSEAFF.